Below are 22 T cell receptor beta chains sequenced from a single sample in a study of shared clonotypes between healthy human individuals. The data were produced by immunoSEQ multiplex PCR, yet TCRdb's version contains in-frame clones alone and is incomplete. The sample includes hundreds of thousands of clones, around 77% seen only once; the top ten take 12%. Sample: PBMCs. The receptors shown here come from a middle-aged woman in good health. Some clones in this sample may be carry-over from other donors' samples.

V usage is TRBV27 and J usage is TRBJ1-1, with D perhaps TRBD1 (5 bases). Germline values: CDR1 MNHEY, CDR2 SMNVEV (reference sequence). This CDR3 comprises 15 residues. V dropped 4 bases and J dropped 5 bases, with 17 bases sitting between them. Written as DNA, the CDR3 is TGTGCCAGCAGTTCAATTATCTCCTGGGGGACTGAAGCTTTCTTT. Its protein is CASSSIISWGTEAFF.

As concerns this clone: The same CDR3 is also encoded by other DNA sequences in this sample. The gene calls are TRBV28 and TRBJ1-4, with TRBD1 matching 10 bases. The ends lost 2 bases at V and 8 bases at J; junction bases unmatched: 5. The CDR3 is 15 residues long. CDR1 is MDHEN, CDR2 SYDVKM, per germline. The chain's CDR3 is CASSLIGTGDEKLFF. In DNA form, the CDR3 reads TGTGCCAGCAGTTTAATAGGGACAGGGGACGAAAAACTGTTTTTT.

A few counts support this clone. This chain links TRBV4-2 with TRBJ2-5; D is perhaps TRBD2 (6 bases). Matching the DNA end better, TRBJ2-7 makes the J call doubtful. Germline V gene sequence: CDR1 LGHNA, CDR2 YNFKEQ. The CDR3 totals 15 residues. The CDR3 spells CASSQGQDYSYEQYF. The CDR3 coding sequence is TGTGCCAGCAGCCAAGGTCAGGACTATTCCTACGAGCAGTACTTC.

The CDR3 bases are TGTGCCAGCAGCTTACGGGGTTCAGAGACCCAGTACTTC. Protein product: CASSLRGSETQYF. The rearrangement links TRBV7-2 to TRBJ2-5, with a tentative D call TRBD2 (5 bases). The germline V and J ends were trimmed by 2 bases and 4 bases, with 8 bases remaining between them. The CDR3 extends over 13 amino acids. From germline, CDR1 is SGHTA and CDR2 FQGNSA. Using reference TRBV7-2 and TRBJ2-5 for the parts outside the CDR3, the full variable domain is GAGVSQSPSNKVTEKGKDVELRCDPISGHTALYWYRQSLGQGLEFLIYFQGNSAPDKSGLPSDRFSAERTGGSVSTLTIQRTQQEDSAVYLCASSLRGSETQYFGPGTRLLVL.

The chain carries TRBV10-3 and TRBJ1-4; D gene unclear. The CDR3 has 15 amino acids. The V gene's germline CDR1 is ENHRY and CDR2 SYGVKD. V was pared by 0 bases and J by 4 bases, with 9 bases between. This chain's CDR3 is CAISESLDYNEKLFF. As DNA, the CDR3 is TGTGCCATCAGTGAGTCGCTGGACTATAATGAAAAACTGTTTTTT.

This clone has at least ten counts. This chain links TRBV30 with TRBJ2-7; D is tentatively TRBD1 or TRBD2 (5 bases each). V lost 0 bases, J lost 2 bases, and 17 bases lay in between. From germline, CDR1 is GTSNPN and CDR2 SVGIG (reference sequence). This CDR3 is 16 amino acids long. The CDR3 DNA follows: TGTGCCTGGAGTGTACTGAAGGGGCAGAGGGCCTACGAGCAGTACTTC. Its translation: CAWSVLKGQRAYEQYF.

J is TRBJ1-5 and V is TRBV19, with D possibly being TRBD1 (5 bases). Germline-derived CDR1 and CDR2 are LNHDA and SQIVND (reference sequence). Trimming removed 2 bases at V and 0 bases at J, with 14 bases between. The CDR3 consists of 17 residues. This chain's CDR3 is CASSINTGTYSNQPQHF. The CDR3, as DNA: TGTGCCAGTAGTATAAACACCGGGACTTATAGCAATCAGCCCCAGCATTTT.

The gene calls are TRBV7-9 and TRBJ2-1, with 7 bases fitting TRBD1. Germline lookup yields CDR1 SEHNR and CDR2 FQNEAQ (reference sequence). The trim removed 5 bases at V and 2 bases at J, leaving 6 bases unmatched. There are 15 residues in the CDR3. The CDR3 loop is CASSPRDSTYNEQFF. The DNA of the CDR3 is TGTGCCAGCAGCCCACGGGACAGTACCTACAATGAGCAGTTCTTC.

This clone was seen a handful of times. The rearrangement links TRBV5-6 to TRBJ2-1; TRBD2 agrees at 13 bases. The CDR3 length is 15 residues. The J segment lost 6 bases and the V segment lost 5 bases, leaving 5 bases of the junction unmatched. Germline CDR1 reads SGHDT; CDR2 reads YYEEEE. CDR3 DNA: TGTGCCAGCAGTGCGGGACTAGCGGGAACCAATGAGCAGTTCTTC. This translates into CASSAGLAGTNEQFF.

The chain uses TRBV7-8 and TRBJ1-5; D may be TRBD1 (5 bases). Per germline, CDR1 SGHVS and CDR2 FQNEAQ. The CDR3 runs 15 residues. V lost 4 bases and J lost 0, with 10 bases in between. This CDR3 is CASSSRENSNQPQHF. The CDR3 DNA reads TGTGCCAGCAGCTCCAGGGAAAATAGCAATCAGCCCCAGCATTTT. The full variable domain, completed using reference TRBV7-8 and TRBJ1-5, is GAGVSQSPRYKVAKRGQDVALRCDPISGHVSLFWYQQALGQGPEFLTYFQNEAQLDKSGLPSDRFFAERPEGSVSTLKIQRTQQEDSAVYLCASSSRENSNQPQHFGDGTRLSIL.

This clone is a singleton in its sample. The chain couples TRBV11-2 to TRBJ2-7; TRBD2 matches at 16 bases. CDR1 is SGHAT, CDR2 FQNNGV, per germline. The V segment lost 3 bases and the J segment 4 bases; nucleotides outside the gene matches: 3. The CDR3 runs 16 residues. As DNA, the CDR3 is TGTGCCAGCAGCTTCGGGACTAGCGGGAGGGTATACGAGCAGTACTTC. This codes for CASSFGTSGRVYEQYF. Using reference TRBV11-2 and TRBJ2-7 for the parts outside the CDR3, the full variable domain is EAGVAQSPRYKIIEKRQSVAFWCNPISGHATLYWYQQILGQGPKLLIQFQNNGVVDDSQLPKDRFSAERLKGVDSTLKIQPAKLEDSAVYLCASSFGTSGRVYEQYFGPGTRLTVT.

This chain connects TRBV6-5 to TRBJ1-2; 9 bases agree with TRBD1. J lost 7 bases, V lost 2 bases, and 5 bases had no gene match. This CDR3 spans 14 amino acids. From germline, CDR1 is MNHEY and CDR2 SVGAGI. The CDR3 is CASSYRDRVTGYTF. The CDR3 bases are TGTGCCAGCAGTTACCGGGACAGGGTAACTGGCTACACCTTC.

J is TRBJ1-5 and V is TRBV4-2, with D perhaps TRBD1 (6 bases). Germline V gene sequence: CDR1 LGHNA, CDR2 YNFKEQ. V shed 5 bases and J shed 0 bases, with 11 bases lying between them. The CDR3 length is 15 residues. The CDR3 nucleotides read TGTGCCAGCAGCTTGGGGGCCAATAGCAATCAGCCCCAGCATTTT. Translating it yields CASSLGANSNQPQHF.

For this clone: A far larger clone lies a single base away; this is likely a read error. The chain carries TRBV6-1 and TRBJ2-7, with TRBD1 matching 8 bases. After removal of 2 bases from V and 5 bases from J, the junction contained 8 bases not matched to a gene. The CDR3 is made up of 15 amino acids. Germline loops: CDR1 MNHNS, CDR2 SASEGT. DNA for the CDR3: TGTGCCAGCAGTGAACAGACAGGGGAGGCCCACGAGCAGTACTTC. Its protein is CASSEQTGEAHEQYF.

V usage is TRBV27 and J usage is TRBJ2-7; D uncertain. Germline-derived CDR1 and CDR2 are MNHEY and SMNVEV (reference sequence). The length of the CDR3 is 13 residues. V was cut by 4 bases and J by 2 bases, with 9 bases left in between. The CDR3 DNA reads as TGTGCCAGCAGTTACAGAGACACCTACGAGCAGTACTTC. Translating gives CASSYRDTYEQYF.

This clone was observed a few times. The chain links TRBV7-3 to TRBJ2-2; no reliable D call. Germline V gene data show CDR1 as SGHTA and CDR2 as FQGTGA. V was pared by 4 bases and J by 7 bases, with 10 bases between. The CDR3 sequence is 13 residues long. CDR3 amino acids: CASSYIQSGELFF. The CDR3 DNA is TGTGCCAGCAGCTATATACAGAGCGGGGAGCTGTTTTTT.

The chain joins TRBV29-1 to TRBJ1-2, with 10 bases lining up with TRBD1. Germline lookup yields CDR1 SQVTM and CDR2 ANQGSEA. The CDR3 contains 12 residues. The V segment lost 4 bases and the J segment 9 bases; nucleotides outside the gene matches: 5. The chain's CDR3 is CSVGDRGDRYTF. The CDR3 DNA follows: TGCAGCGTTGGGGACAGGGGTGATCGCTACACCTTC.

CDR3 region: CATSPLAASYNEQFF. CDR3 nucleotide sequence: TGTGCCACCAGCCCACTAGCGGCCTCCTACAATGAGCAGTTCTTC. The genes are TRBV15 and TRBJ2-1, with 8 bases identical to TRBD2. The V gene end was trimmed by 5 bases and the J gene end by 0 bases; junction bases not matched to a gene: 3. CDR1 is LNHNV and CDR2 is YYDKDF in the germline V gene (reference sequence). The CDR3 has 15 residues. The full variable domain, its missing parts supplied by reference TRBV15 and TRBJ2-1, is DAMVIQNPRYQVTQFGKPVTLSCSQTLNHNVMYWYQQKSSQAPKLLFHYYDKDFNNEADTPDNFQSRRPNTSFCFLDIRSPGLGDTAMYLCATSPLAASYNEQFFGPGTRLTVL.

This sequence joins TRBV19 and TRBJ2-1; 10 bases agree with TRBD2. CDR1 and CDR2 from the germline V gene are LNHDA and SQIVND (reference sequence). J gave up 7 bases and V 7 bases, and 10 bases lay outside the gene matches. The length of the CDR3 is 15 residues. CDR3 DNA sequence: TGTGCCAGTAAGAGCGGGAGGGCTATCAGAAATGAGCAGTTCTTC. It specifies CASKSGRAIRNEQFF.

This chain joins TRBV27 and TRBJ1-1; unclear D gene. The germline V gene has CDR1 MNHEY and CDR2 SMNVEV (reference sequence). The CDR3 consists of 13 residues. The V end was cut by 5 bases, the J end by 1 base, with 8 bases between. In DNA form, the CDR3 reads TGTGCCAGCAGTCACCGGCGGAACACTGAAGCTTTCTTT. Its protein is CASSHRRNTEAFF.

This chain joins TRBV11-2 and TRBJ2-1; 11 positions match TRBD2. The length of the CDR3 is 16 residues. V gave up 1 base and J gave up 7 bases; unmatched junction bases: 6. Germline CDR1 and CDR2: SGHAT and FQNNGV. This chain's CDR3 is CASSLGLAGGLNEQFF. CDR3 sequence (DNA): TGTGCCAGCAGCTTAGGTCTAGCGGGAGGCTTGAATGAGCAGTTCTTC. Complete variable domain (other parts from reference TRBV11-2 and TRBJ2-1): EAGVAQSPRYKIIEKRQSVAFWCNPISGHATLYWYQQILGQGPKLLIQFQNNGVVDDSQLPKDRFSAERLKGVDSTLKIQPAKLEDSAVYLCASSLGLAGGLNEQFFGPGTRLTVL.

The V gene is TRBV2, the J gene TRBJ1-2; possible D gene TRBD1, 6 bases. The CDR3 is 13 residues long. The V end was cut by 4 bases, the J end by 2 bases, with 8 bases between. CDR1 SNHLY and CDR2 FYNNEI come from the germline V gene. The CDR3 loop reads CASSATGNYGYTF. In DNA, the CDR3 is TGTGCCAGCAGTGCAACAGGGAACTATGGCTACACCTTC.